Presented here are 15 T cell receptor beta chains from one specimen sequenced in a study of blood T cell repertoires in COVID-19. Produced via immunoSEQ multiplex PCR; TCRdb's table is partial and in-frame only. The table lists roughly 130,000 clones, approximately 88% of them singletons, with about 5.5% in the top ten. Sequenced sample: PBMCs or T cells enriched from blood (not recorded which). Every receptor here comes from a man aged 40-55 years with acute COVID-19.

The V and J genes are TRBV29-1 and TRBJ1-3, with 7 nucleotides matching TRBD1. Germline V CDR1 and CDR2: SQVTM, ANQGSEA. The CDR3 extends over 13 amino acids. The junction had 6 bases not matched to a gene; V was cut back by 6 bases and J by 4 bases. CDR3 in DNA: TGCAGCGTCCGTCGGACAGGAGGAAACACCATATATTTT. It encodes CSVRRTGGNTIYF.

Concerning this clone itself: This CDR3 is also generated by other DNA sequences in the sample. This chain's CDR3 is CASSPGGDYGYTF. DNA for the CDR3: TGTGCCAGCAGTCCCGGGGGGGACTATGGCTACACCTTC. The chain is built from TRBV28 and TRBJ1-2; tentatively, D is TRBD1 (5 bases). V lost 5 bases, J lost 3 bases, and 10 bases lay in between. Germline CDR1 reads MDHEN; CDR2 reads SYDVKM. The CDR3 is made up of 13 amino acids.

The chain links TRBV18 to TRBJ1-5, with D hard to call. In germline, CDR1 is KGHSH, CDR2 LQKENI. V was cut by 3 bases and J by 3 bases, with 6 bases left in between. This CDR3 is built from 13 residues. The CDR3 reads CASSPGNNQPQHF. The CDR3 coding sequence is TGTGCCAGCTCACCGGGCAACAATCAGCCCCAGCATTTT. The full variable domain, its missing parts supplied by reference TRBV18 and TRBJ1-5, is NAGVMQNPRHLVRRRGQEARLRCSPMKGHSHVYWYRQLPEEGLKFMVYLQKENIIDESGMPKERFSAEFPKEGPSILRIQQVVRGDSAAYFCASSPGNNQPQHFGDGTRLSIL.

This clone was detected once. The genes are TRBV5-6 and TRBJ2-5; TRBD2 matches 7 bases. CDR1 is SGHDT, CDR2 YYEEEE, per germline. The CDR3 is 14 residues long. V shed 2 bases and J 5 bases; nucleotides not matched to a gene: 6. The CDR3 DNA reads as TGTGCCAGCAGCTTCAGCGGGATTTCGGAGACCCAGTACTTC. It encodes CASSFSGISETQYF. The full variable domain, in which reference TRBV5-6 and TRBJ2-5 provide the parts outside the CDR3, is DAGVTQSPTHLIKTRGQQVTLRCSPKSGHDTVSWYQQALGQGPQFIFQYYEEEERQRGNFPDRFSGHQFPNYSSELNVNALLLGDSALYLCASSFSGISETQYFGPGTRLLVL.

The chain employs TRBV14 and TRBJ1-1, with D hard to call. Per germline, CDR1 SGHDN and CDR2 FVKESK. CDR3 length: 15 residues. V lost 1 base and J 4 bases, leaving 13 bases between the germline ends. The CDR3 sequence is CASSQVPGIGTEAFF. In DNA, the CDR3 is TGTGCCAGCAGCCAAGTACCGGGAATAGGCACTGAAGCTTTCTTT.

The chain joins TRBV30 to TRBJ2-7, with D perhaps matching TRBD2 (5 bases). Per the germline V gene, CDR1 is GTSNPN and CDR2 is SVGIG (reference sequence). V was pared by 3 bases and J by 0 bases, with 6 bases between. The CDR3 covers 12 residues. As DNA, the CDR3 is TGTGCCTGGAGGAGGGACTCCTACGAGCAGTACTTC. The encoded protein is CAWRRDSYEQYF.

The chain combines TRBV28 with TRBJ2-1, with TRBD2 identical over 9 bases. This CDR3 comprises 13 residues. CDR1 is MDHEN, CDR2 SYDVKM, per germline. The trim removed 5 bases at V and 8 bases at J, leaving 4 bases unmatched. CDR3 sequence reads: CASSAWTSDEQFF. The DNA for the CDR3 is TGTGCCAGCAGTGCCTGGACTAGCGATGAGCAGTTCTTC.

The J gene is TRBJ1-5, the V gene TRBV7-2; 7 bases map to TRBD1. J was trimmed by 3 bases and V by 5 bases; bases with no gene match: 7. The germline gives CDR1 SGHTA, CDR2 FQGNSA. This CDR3 comprises 15 residues. The CDR3 spells CASSVGTVDNQPQHF. In DNA form, the CDR3 reads TGTGCCAGCAGCGTCGGGACAGTAGACAATCAGCCCCAGCATTTT.

The gene calls are TRBV19 and TRBJ1-5; D possibly corresponds to TRBD1 (5 bases). CDR1 is LNHDA and CDR2 is SQIVND in the germline V gene (reference sequence). The CDR3 is 16 amino acids. The V end was cut by 3 bases, the J end by 4 bases, with 16 bases between. CDR3 nucleotides: TGTGCCAGTAGTATTAGGGAAGGGGCTCTGAATCAGCCCCAGCATTTT. As protein: CASSIREGALNQPQHF. The complete variable domain, with remaining parts taken from reference TRBV19 and TRBJ1-5, reads DGGITQSPKYLFRKEGQNVTLSCEQNLNHDAMYWYRQDPGQGLRLIYYSQIVNDFQKGDIAEGYSVSREKKESFPLTVTSAQKNPTAFYLCASSIREGALNQPQHFGDGTRLSIL.

The genes are TRBV28 and TRBJ1-1; D is possibly TRBD1 (5 bases). The CDR3 loop spans 15 amino acids. Germline assignment: CDR1 MDHEN and CDR2 SYDVKM. V lost 9 bases and J lost 0, with 17 bases in between. CDR3 coding DNA: TGTGCCAGTTGGGGGGGGGATCGCATGAACACTGAAGCTTTCTTT. This gives the protein CASWGGDRMNTEAFF.

The chain uses TRBV5-4 and TRBJ2-5; D may be TRBD2 (6 bases). Germline-derived CDR1 and CDR2 are SGHNT and YYREEE (reference sequence). Trimming removed 4 bases at V and 0 bases at J, with 13 bases between. This CDR3 comprises 15 residues. The CDR3 region is CASSVRGSYQETQYF. The CDR3 DNA is TGTGCCAGCAGCGTACGGGGGTCGTACCAAGAGACCCAGTACTTC. The complete variable domain, with remaining parts taken from reference TRBV5-4 and TRBJ2-5, reads ETGVTQSPTHLIKTRGQQVTLRCSSQSGHNTVSWYQQALGQGPQFIFQYYREEENGRGNFPPRFSGLQFPNYSSELNVNALELDDSALYLCASSVRGSYQETQYFGPGTRLLVL.

The chain carries TRBV28 and TRBJ1-1; D ambiguous. V lost 6 bases and J lost 4, with 6 bases in between. The CDR3 has 11 residues. Germline CDR1 MDHEN, CDR2 SYDVKM. CDR3 sequence reads: CASSEGTEAFF. The CDR3 DNA sequence: TGTGCCAGCAGCGAGGGCACTGAAGCTTTCTTT.

The V and J genes are TRBV4-3 and TRBJ2-1; 10 nucleotides match TRBD2. There are 17 residues in the CDR3. The trim removed 0 bases at V and 7 bases at J, leaving 9 bases unmatched. CDR1 is LGHNA and CDR2 is YSLEER in the germline V gene. This CDR3 reads CASSQDSTSGKDNEQFF. The CDR3 DNA follows: TGCGCCAGCAGCCAAGATAGCACTAGCGGGAAGGATAATGAGCAGTTCTTC.

CDR3 DNA sequence: TGTGCCAGCAGCCAAGAGTGGCAGGGCGGCAATCAGCCCCAGCATTTT. It codes for CASSQEWQGGNQPQHF. The chain combines TRBV4-2 with TRBJ1-5; D may be TRBD1 (5 bases). The V gene lost 0 bases and the J gene lost 2 bases, with 11 bases spanning the gap. This CDR3 is built from 16 residues. Germline loops: CDR1 LGHNA, CDR2 YNFKEQ.

This clone has only a few counts. DNA of the CDR3: TGCGCCAGCAGCCATGATGGCCGGACAGGGGTTAATCAGCCCCAGCATTTT. It translates to CASSHDGRTGVNQPQHF. V usage is TRBV4-1 and J usage is TRBJ1-5; 9 bases fit TRBD1. Germline CDR1 reads MGHRA; CDR2 reads YSYEKL. This CDR3 is built from 17 residues. The V segment lost 3 bases and the J segment 4 bases; nucleotides outside the gene matches: 10.